The 15 T cell receptor beta chains below all came from one sample that was sequenced in a study of T cell responses to AZD1222 COVID-19 vaccine. The method was immunoSEQ multiplex PCR; TCRdb's version includes in-frame clones alone and lacks a portion of them. This table holds approximately 110,000 clones, around 90% found once. Source: peripheral blood, taken on day 0 of AZD1222 vaccination. Every receptor here comes from an adult in good health.

The rearrangement links TRBV18 to TRBJ2-1; 7 bases match TRBD1. J was trimmed by 5 bases and V by 4 bases; bases with no gene match: 14. CDR1 KGHSH and CDR2 LQKENI come from the germline V gene. The CDR3 is 17 amino acids. The CDR3 nucleotides are TGTGCCAGCTCACTACGGTTACAGGGGTCCCCCAACAATGAGCAGTTCTTC. Protein product: CASSLRLQGSPNNEQFF.

This clone was seen a handful of times. Its ends do not fully match the called genes, so a read error is possible. The rearrangement uses TRBV19 and TRBJ1-5; TRBD1 aligns across 7 bases. The CDR3 covers 14 residues. Germline V gives CDR1 LNHDA, CDR2 SQIVND (reference sequence). The DNA for the CDR3 is TGTGCCAGTAGCATAGACAGGGGCAATCAGCCCCAGCATTTT. This gives the protein CASSIDRGNQPQHF.

This chain links TRBV6-6 with TRBJ2-1, with TRBD1 matching 10 bases. V gave up 5 bases and J gave up 4 bases; unmatched junction bases: 5. The CDR3 is 15 residues long. The V gene's germline CDR1 is MNHNY and CDR2 SVGAGI (reference sequence). The CDR3 reads CASSEGQGPYNEQFF. The CDR3, as DNA: TGTGCCAGCAGTGAGGGACAGGGGCCGTACAATGAGCAGTTCTTC.

The rearrangement uses TRBV5-6 and TRBJ1-2; possibly TRBD1 for D (5 bases). Trimming shortened V by 3 bases and J by 3 bases, and 15 bases separated the two germline ends. CDR3 length: 15 amino acids. The germline V gene encodes CDR1 SGHDT and CDR2 YYEEEE. The CDR3 loop reads CASSSTGTEYYGYTF. The CDR3 region has the DNA TGTGCCAGCAGCTCAACCGGGACGGAATACTATGGCTACACCTTC.

Only one count was recorded for this clone. The V call is TRBV7-9, the J call TRBJ1-1, with no clear D. V lost 5 bases, J lost 8 bases, and 12 bases lay in between. Germline-derived CDR1 and CDR2 are SEHNR and FQNEAQ (reference sequence). CDR3 length: 12 residues. CDR3 sequence (DNA): TGTGCCAGCAGCACGGGCGCCGCGGAAGCTTTCTTT. Translated: CASSTGAAEAFF.

This clone has just a few counts. This chain uses TRBV3-1 (or the pseudogene TRBV3-2) with TRBJ1-6; tentative D call: TRBD1 (5 bases). The V gene's germline CDR1 is LGHDT and CDR2 YNNKEL (reference sequence). The V and J ends lost 1 base and 7 bases respectively, with 11 bases between them. This CDR3 spans 15 amino acids. This CDR3 is CASSQAEQANSPLHF. The CDR3 DNA is TGTGCCAGCAGCCAAGCGGAACAGGCGAATTCACCCCTCCACTTT.

The CDR3 sequence: CASSPEGQGEAFF. The CDR3 nucleotides are TGCGCCAGCAGCCCGGAGGGGCAGGGCGAAGCTTTCTTT. The J gene is TRBJ1-1, the V gene TRBV5-1; tentatively, D is TRBD1 (5 bases). This CDR3 is built from 13 residues. With 4 bases removed from V and 8 bases from J, the gap between germline ends came to 15 bases. Germline loops: CDR1 SGHRS, CDR2 YFSETQ. Full variable domain (remainder filled in from reference TRBV5-1 and TRBJ1-1): KAGVTQTPRYLIKTRGQQVTLSCSPISGHRSVSWYQQTPGQGLQFLFEYFSETQRNKGNFPGRFSGRQFSNSRSEMNVSTLELGDSALYLCASSPEGQGEAFFGQGTRLTVV.

This clone appeared a single time. The chain links TRBV12-3 or TRBV12-4 to TRBJ2-2; unclear D gene. V was trimmed by 8 bases and J by 8 bases, leaving 12 bases between them. The CDR3 has 12 amino acids. CDR3 sequence (DNA): TGTGCCAGCCAAGGGCACGAAGGGGAGCTGTTTTTT. Translation gives CASQGHEGELFF.

The chain carries TRBV10-3 and TRBJ1-5; D gene unclear. The germline CDR1 and CDR2 sequences are ENHRY and SYGVKD. The germline V and J ends were trimmed by 11 bases and 0 bases, with 17 bases remaining between them. This CDR3 comprises 15 residues. CDR3 residues: CASRVQPDSNQPQHF. The CDR3 DNA reads TGTGCCTCCCGCGTGCAGCCGGATAGCAATCAGCCCCAGCATTTT.

V and J are TRBV12-5 and TRBJ1-1; TRBD1 might be the D (6 bases). The CDR3 length is 14 residues. Germline V gene data show CDR1 as LGHNT and CDR2 as FRNRAP. V was shortened by 6 bases and J by 2 bases, with 13 bases between the two germline ends. This CDR3 is CASGRGQLNTEAFF. CDR3 sequence (DNA): TGTGCTAGTGGCCGGGGACAACTTAACACTGAAGCTTTCTTT.

The chain couples TRBV28 to TRBJ2-7, with unresolved D. The CDR3 contains 14 residues. The ends were cut back, 7 bases at V and 10 bases at J, with 23 bases in the middle. Germline V gives CDR1 MDHEN, CDR2 SYDVKM. The CDR3 coding sequence is TGTGCCAGCATCCTCCGCGATGGTTTCCCTCGCCAGTACTTC. Translating gives CASILRDGFPRQYF. Together with reference TRBV28 and TRBJ2-7, the CDR3 gives the full variable domain: DVKVTQSSRYLVKRTGEKVFLECVQDMDHENMFWYRQDPGLGLRLIYFSYDVKMKEKGDIPEGYSVSREKKERFSLILESASTNQTSMYLCASILRDGFPRQYFGPGTRLTVT.

The gene calls are TRBV6-5 and TRBJ1-1; 7 bases are a match to TRBD1. The CDR3 extends over 13 amino acids. J was trimmed by 9 bases and V by 5 bases; bases with no gene match: 9. CDR1 and CDR2 from the germline V gene are MNHEY and SVGAGI. The CDR3 bases are TGTGCCAGCAGTCCTATAGGGGGCCGACAAGCTTTCTTT. Protein sequence: CASSPIGGRQAFF.

This clone has a single count. The CDR3, as DNA: TGTGCCAGCAGCTTATCCCGAACAGAGCACTCTGGAAACACCATATATTTT. Translation gives CASSLSRTEHSGNTIYF. The chain carries TRBV11-2 and TRBJ1-3; D ambiguous. Trimming shortened V by 2 bases and J by 0 bases, and 14 bases separated the two germline ends. Germline V CDR1 and CDR2: SGHAT, FQNNGV. There are 17 residues in the CDR3. The variable domain in full, completed from reference TRBV11-2 and TRBJ1-3, reads EAGVAQSPRYKIIEKRQSVAFWCNPISGHATLYWYQQILGQGPKLLIQFQNNGVVDDSQLPKDRFSAERLKGVDSTLKIQPAKLEDSAVYLCASSLSRTEHSGNTIYFGEGSWLTVV.

The chain recombines TRBV6-1 with TRBJ2-2; 10 nucleotides align to TRBD2. V shed 1 base, J shed 12 bases, and the junction held 5 bases outside the gene matches. CDR1 is MNHNS, CDR2 SASEGT, per germline. CDR3 length: 14 residues. The CDR3 bases are TGTGCCAGCAGTGAAGTGGTTAGCGGGGGGAAGCTGTTTTTT. Its translation is CASSEVVSGGKLFF.

The rearrangement links TRBV3-1 (or the pseudogene TRBV3-2) to TRBJ1-1; D gene uncertain. The CDR3 extends over 20 amino acids. Germline assignment: CDR1 LGHDT and CDR2 YNNKEL (reference sequence). V was shortened by 2 bases and J by 1 base, with 26 bases between the two germline ends. CDR3 in amino acids: CASSQRPPRGFSLGNTEAFF. Written as DNA, the CDR3 is TGTGCCAGCAGCCAACGCCCCCCCCGTGGATTCTCCCTTGGGAACACTGAAGCTTTCTTT.